The T cell receptor beta chain under discussion was sequenced for a study of blood T cell repertoires in COVID-19. CDR1 is MNHNS, CDR2 SASEGT, per germline. Trimming stripped 2 bases from V and 7 bases from J, with 11 bases between. The CDR3 totals 13 residues. TCRdb's copy holds only in-frame clones and misses some; the assay was immunoSEQ multiplex PCR. The sample shows 25,000 to 30,000 clones, roughly 80% of them seen only once. The chain recombines TRBV6-1 with TRBJ1-1, with D unresolved. Sequenced: peripheral blood. The sequence was collected from a woman aged 60-70 years with acute or convalescent COVID-19. CDR3 nucleotides: TGTGCCAGCAGTGAAAGCGGGCAAATTGAAGCTTTCTTT. This encodes CASSESGQIEAFF.